Below, 22 T cell receptor beta chains from the same sample are listed, as sequenced in a study of monozygotic twins with cystic fibrosis. Assay used: immunoSEQ multiplex PCR; TCRdb lists only in-frame clones, some missing. This table has over 15,000 clones, 90% to 97% appearing once. The sample taken for sequencing was blood. These receptors were obtained from a girl under 10 years old with cystic fibrosis.

The chain carries TRBV18 and TRBJ2-5; maybe TRBD2 (5 bases). The CDR3 contains 13 residues. Looked up from germline, CDR1 is KGHSH and CDR2 is LQKENI. Trimming left V 3 bases short and J 5 bases short, with 10 bases between. The CDR3 region is CASSPLGGETQYF. CDR3 in DNA: TGTGCCAGCTCACCCCTGGGCGGGGAGACCCAGTACTTC.

This chain connects TRBV9 to TRBJ2-3, with 8 bases fitting TRBD1. The V segment lost 3 bases and the J segment 3 bases; nucleotides outside the gene matches: 3. CDR1 SGDLS and CDR2 YYNGEE come from the germline V gene. The CDR3 sequence is 14 residues long. CDR3 in amino acids: CASSDRGVTDTQYF. CDR3 in DNA: TGTGCCAGCAGCGACAGGGGGGTGACAGATACGCAGTATTTT. Full variable domain (rest looked up from reference TRBV9 and TRBJ2-3): DSGVTQTPKHLITATGQRVTLRCSPRSGDLSVYWYQQSLDQGLQFLIQYYNGEERAKGNILERFSAQQFPDLHSELNLSSLELGDSALYFCASSDRGVTDTQYFGPGTRLTVL.

The chain uses TRBV18 and TRBJ1-2, with D possibly being TRBD1 (6 bases). Looked up from germline, CDR1 is KGHSH and CDR2 is LQKENI. V lost 3 bases and J lost 0, with 8 bases in between. The CDR3 length is 14 residues. CDR3 in amino acids: CASSPGTSNYGYTF. DNA for the CDR3: TGTGCCAGCTCACCGGGGACATCTAACTATGGCTACACCTTC.

This rearrangement joins TRBV2 to TRBJ2-1; D not certain. Germline values: CDR1 SNHLY, CDR2 FYNNEI. V lost 7 bases to trimming and J lost 0 bases, with 13 bases between them. CDR3 length equals 15 residues. CDR3: CASTGLPGSYNEQFF. The CDR3 coding sequence is TGTGCCAGCACTGGGCTCCCCGGCTCCTACAATGAGCAGTTCTTC.

The genes are TRBV2 and TRBJ2-2, with no clear D. V gave up 4 bases and J gave up 2 bases, with 5 bases separating them. The CDR3 is made up of 13 amino acids. Germline V lookup: CDR1 SNHLY, CDR2 FYNNEI. This chain's CDR3 is CASSGGNTGELFF. The CDR3 DNA sequence: TGTGCCAGCAGTGGCGGAAACACCGGGGAGCTGTTTTTT.

The chain is built from TRBV7-9 and TRBJ2-1; a weak D match, TRBD2 (6 bases). The CDR3 is made up of 12 amino acids. The germline V gene encodes CDR1 SEHNR and CDR2 FQNEAQ (reference sequence). V shed 5 bases and J shed 7 bases, with 9 bases lying between them. Written as DNA, the CDR3 is TGTGCCAGCAGCGCTAGCGAAAATGAGCAGTTCTTC. Protein sequence: CASSASENEQFF.

J is TRBJ2-1 and V is TRBV27; 7 bases agree with TRBD1. CDR1 MNHEY and CDR2 SMNVEV come from the germline V gene (reference sequence). Trimming cost V 6 bases and J 0 bases; bases outside gene matches: 5. The CDR3 extends over 15 amino acids. CDR3 sequence: CASRSAGGSYNEQFF. CDR3 DNA: TGTGCCAGCAGGAGCGCAGGGGGCTCCTACAATGAGCAGTTCTTC.

The chain joins TRBV2 to TRBJ1-3, with unresolved D. The CDR3 contains 15 residues. V lost 4 bases, J lost 0 bases, and 10 bases lay in between. Germline V gene lookup returns CDR1 SNHLY and CDR2 FYNNEI. This CDR3 reads CASSVDPNSGNTIYF. The CDR3 coding sequence is TGTGCCAGCAGTGTGGACCCAAACTCTGGAAACACCATATATTTT.

V is TRBV9 and J is TRBJ2-6, with D perhaps matching TRBD2 (6 bases). CDR1 is SGDLS and CDR2 is YYNGEE in the germline V gene. The V end was cut by 3 bases, the J end by 0 bases, with 22 bases between. CDR3 size: 20 residues. This chain's CDR3 is CASSAALRGTGFSGANVLTF. In DNA form, the CDR3 reads TGTGCCAGCAGCGCAGCCCTACGGGGGACCGGCTTCTCTGGGGCCAACGTCCTGACTTTC. Full variable domain (missing parts from reference TRBV9 and TRBJ2-6): DSGVTQTPKHLITATGQRVTLRCSPRSGDLSVYWYQQSLDQGLQFLIQYYNGEERAKGNILERFSAQQFPDLHSELNLSSLELGDSALYFCASSAALRGTGFSGANVLTFGAGSRLTVL.

To note about this clone: The junction departs from germline at one end; a sequencing error may be responsible. This sequence joins TRBV7-2 and TRBJ1-2; perhaps TRBD1 as D (6 bases). This CDR3 has 12 residues. The germline CDR1 and CDR2 sequences are SGHTA and FQGNSA. As DNA, the CDR3 is TGTGCCAGCAGCTTTGGACAGTCACCTATGGCCTTC. Residues: CASSFGQSPMAF.

The chain employs TRBV7-2 and TRBJ1-2, with 7 bases lining up with TRBD1. Germline V gene data show CDR1 as SGHTA and CDR2 as FQGNSA. The J segment lost 3 bases and the V segment lost 5 bases, leaving 3 bases of the junction unmatched. The CDR3 runs 13 residues. DNA for the CDR3: TGTGCCAGCAGCCCGGGACAGTACTATGGCTACACCTTC. Protein sequence: CASSPGQYYGYTF.

The V and J genes are TRBV5-6 and TRBJ1-1; TRBD1 aligns across 9 bases. After removal of 7 bases from V and 11 bases from J, the junction contained 15 bases not matched to a gene. The CDR3 is made up of 14 amino acids. The germline V gene encodes CDR1 SGHDT and CDR2 YYEEEE. The CDR3 nucleotides are TGTGCCAGCTTGGGGCCCCATACAGGGGGCTGTGCTTTCTTT. Translated, it gives CASLGPHTGGCAFF.

This clone was seen once. V and J are TRBV7-6 and TRBJ2-7, with D possibly TRBD2 on 5 matching bases. Germline CDR1 and CDR2: SGHVS and FNYEAQ. The V end was cut by 0 bases, the J end by 5 bases, with 8 bases between. This CDR3 has 13 amino acids. The CDR3, as DNA: TGTGCCAGCAGCTTAGCGCCCGGGGACGAGCAGTACTTC. This gives the protein CASSLAPGDEQYF.

V and J are TRBV6-4 and TRBJ2-3; 13 nucleotides agree with TRBD2. Germline trimming cut 2 bases from V and 4 bases from J; bases unmatched to any gene: 0. Germline CDR1 reads MRHNA; CDR2 reads SNTAGT. CDR3 length equals 15 residues. The CDR3 nucleotides are TGTGCCAGCAGTGACACTAGCGGGGGGGCAGATACGCAGTATTTT. The encoded protein is CASSDTSGGADTQYF.

This chain links TRBV4-3 with TRBJ2-2, with D possibly matching TRBD2 (5 bases). Looked up from germline, CDR1 is LGHNA and CDR2 is YSLEER. The CDR3 runs 19 residues. Trimming left V 0 bases short and J 5 bases short, with 22 bases between. The CDR3 here is CASSQELAGRTFTTGELFF. The CDR3 DNA sequence: TGCGCCAGCAGCCAAGAGTTGGCGGGTAGGACCTTTACGACCGGGGAGCTGTTTTTT.

This clone has only one observation. The chain joins TRBV19 to TRBJ1-1; D is unresolved. Germline loops: CDR1 LNHDA, CDR2 SQIVND (reference sequence). The CDR3 spans 14 residues. V gave up 3 bases and J gave up 1 base, with 9 bases separating them. CDR3 nucleotide sequence: TGTGCCAGTAGTATCCGTGGGAAGAACACTGAAGCTTTCTTT. Its protein product is CASSIRGKNTEAFF.

The chain is built from TRBV4-3 and TRBJ2-6; 7 bases are shared with TRBD1. Trimming took 1 base from V and 0 from J; bases not matched to a gene: 9. Per the germline V gene, CDR1 is LGHNA and CDR2 is YSLEER. This CDR3 is 19 amino acids long. The CDR3, as DNA: TGCGCCAGCAGCCAAGTATCGTCGACAGGGTACTCTGGGGCCAACGTCCTGACTTTC. Translated: CASSQVSSTGYSGANVLTF.

This clone was found a few times. The chain has TRBV27 and TRBJ1-1; no firm D call. CDR3 length: 16 residues. V shed 5 bases and J shed 3 bases, with 19 bases lying between them. CDR1 is MNHEY, CDR2 SMNVEV, per germline (reference sequence). CDR3 loop: CASSASGVPSYTEAFF. In DNA form, the CDR3 reads TGTGCCAGCAGTGCGAGCGGGGTTCCCTCTTACACTGAAGCTTTCTTT.

V usage is TRBV18 and J usage is TRBJ2-7; D may correspond to TRBD1 or TRBD2 (6 bases each). Germline CDR1 is KGHSH and CDR2 is LQKENI. Between the trimmed V and J ends, which lost 1 base and 2 bases, there was a span of 15 bases. The CDR3 runs 16 residues. The CDR3: CASSPRGGGPPYEQYF. CDR3 nucleotides: TGTGCCAGCTCACCACGAGGGGGAGGCCCCCCCTACGAGCAGTACTTC.

J is TRBJ2-7 and V is TRBV6-5, with TRBD2 identical over 13 bases. Looked up from germline, CDR1 is MNHEY and CDR2 is SVGAGI. Trimming cost V 3 bases and J 6 bases; bases outside gene matches: 8. The length of the CDR3 is 16 residues. The CDR3 here is CASSYELAGGPSEQYF. The CDR3 nucleotides read TGTGCCAGCAGTTATGAACTAGCGGGGGGGCCCAGCGAGCAGTACTTC.

The genes are TRBV5-5 and TRBJ1-5; a possible D gene is TRBD1 (5 bases). The ends were cut back, 0 bases at V and 4 bases at J, with 5 bases in the middle. The CDR3 totals 13 residues. Germline V CDR1 and CDR2: SGHKS, YYEKEE (reference sequence). The CDR3 sequence: CASSLAGNQPQHF. The DNA for the CDR3 is TGTGCCAGCAGCTTGGCAGGGAATCAGCCCCAGCATTTT.

The V and J genes are TRBV6-4 and TRBJ1-1, with D hard to call. Per germline, CDR1 MRHNA and CDR2 SNTAGT. The CDR3 loop spans 12 amino acids. With 6 bases removed from V and 3 bases from J, the gap between germline ends came to 8 bases. The CDR3 sequence: CASSDIDTEAFF. For the CDR3, the DNA is TGTGCCAGCAGCGACATTGACACTGAAGCTTTCTTT.